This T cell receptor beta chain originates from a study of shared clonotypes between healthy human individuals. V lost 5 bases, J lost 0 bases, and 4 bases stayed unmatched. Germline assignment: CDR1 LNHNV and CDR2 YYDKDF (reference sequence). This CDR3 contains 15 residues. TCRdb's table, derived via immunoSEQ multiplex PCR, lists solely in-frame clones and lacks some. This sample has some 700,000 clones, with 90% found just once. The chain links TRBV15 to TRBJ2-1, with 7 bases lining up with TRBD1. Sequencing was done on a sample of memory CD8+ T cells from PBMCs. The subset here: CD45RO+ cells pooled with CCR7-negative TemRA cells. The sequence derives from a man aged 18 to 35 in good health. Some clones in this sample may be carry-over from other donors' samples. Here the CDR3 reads CATSPGQSSYNEQFF. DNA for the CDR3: TGTGCCACCAGCCCGGGACAGAGCTCCTACAATGAGCAGTTCTTC. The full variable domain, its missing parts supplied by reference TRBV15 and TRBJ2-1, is DAMVIQNPRYQVTQFGKPVTLSCSQTLNHNVMYWYQQKSSQAPKLLFHYYDKDFNNEADTPDNFQSRRPNTSFCFLDIRSPGLGDTAMYLCATSPGQSSYNEQFFGPGTRLTVL.